The 22 T cell receptor beta chains in this list originate from one sample, sequenced in a study of blood T cell repertoires in COVID-19. The table came from immunoSEQ multiplex PCR; TCRdb's copy has only in-frame clones and leaves some out. The table lists some 190,000 clones, 75% to 90% of them singletons. The sequencing input was peripheral blood. Receptor source: a woman in her fifties or sixties with acute or convalescent COVID-19.

This clone turned up a few times. The V call is TRBV6-6, the J call TRBJ1-1; D not certain. CDR3 length equals 12 residues. V lost 0 bases, J lost 8 bases, and 7 bases lay in between. The germline CDR1 and CDR2 sequences are MNHNY and SVGAGI (reference sequence). The CDR3 bases are TGTGCCAGCAGTTACTCGCAAGCAGAAGCTTTCTTT. Its translation: CASSYSQAEAFF.

The chain recombines TRBV28 with TRBJ2-7, with 16 bases identical to TRBD2. V shed 6 bases and J 9 bases; nucleotides not matched to a gene: 20. CDR1 MDHEN and CDR2 SYDVKM come from the germline V gene. The CDR3 contains 19 residues. The CDR3 nucleotides read TGTGCCAGCAGCACGGGAGCGGGGACTAGCGGGAGGGACGAAATGGGGCAGTACGTC. Translation: CASSTGAGTSGRDEMGQYV.

The chain links TRBV7-3 to TRBJ1-1, with D uncertain. Germline CDR1 is SGHTA and CDR2 is FQGTGA. The CDR3 has 15 residues. The V gene lost 5 bases and the J gene lost 5 bases, with 18 bases spanning the gap. The CDR3 DNA is TGTGCCAGCAGCCTGTTGGCGTTGGGAGGGACTGAAGCTTTCTTT. Its translation: CASSLLALGGTEAFF.

V is TRBV30 and J is TRBJ1-5; 12 bases agree with TRBD1. The junction had 3 bases not matched to a gene; V was cut back by 2 bases and J by 1 base. Germline V gives CDR1 GTSNPN, CDR2 SVGIG (reference sequence). The CDR3 consists of 16 residues. CDR3 coding DNA: TGTGCCTGGAGTACGGGACAGGGGGCGAGCAATCAGCCCCAGCATTTT. This translates into CAWSTGQGASNQPQHF.

The chain combines TRBV29-1 with TRBJ2-3; 7 bases fit TRBD1. Germline CDR1 is SQVTM and CDR2 is ANQGSEA. The CDR3 is 14 amino acids. V lost 7 bases to trimming and J lost 3 bases; unmatched junction nucleotides: 10. The CDR3 is CSAERAGGTDTQYF. For the CDR3, the DNA is TGCAGCGCCGAACGGGCAGGGGGTACAGATACGCAGTATTTT.

The J gene is TRBJ1-5, the V gene TRBV19; no clear D gene. The CDR3 has 17 amino acids. The germline V gene has CDR1 LNHDA and CDR2 SQIVND (reference sequence). The V end lost 1 base, the J end lost 0 bases, and 13 bases lay between the germline ends. CDR3 DNA: TGTGCCAGTAGTATAGGGTCAGGCGCTTATAGCAATCAGCCCCAGCATTTT. Translation: CASSIGSGAYSNQPQHF. Full variable domain (rest looked up from reference TRBV19 and TRBJ1-5): DGGITQSPKYLFRKEGQNVTLSCEQNLNHDAMYWYRQDPGQGLRLIYYSQIVNDFQKGDIAEGYSVSREKKESFPLTVTSAQKNPTAFYLCASSIGSGAYSNQPQHFGDGTRLSIL.

The rearrangement joins TRBV12-3 or TRBV12-4 to TRBJ1-2, with 8 bases aligning to TRBD1. This CDR3 spans 11 amino acids. The trim removed 5 bases at V and 14 bases at J, leaving 7 bases unmatched. The CDR3, as DNA: TGTGCCAGCAGTCCCGGACAGGGTAATACCTTC. This translates into CASSPGQGNTF.

This clone has a single count. The chain employs TRBV28 and TRBJ2-1, with 16 nucleotides matching TRBD2. The CDR3 length is 20 residues. With V trimmed by 8 bases and J by 2 bases, 15 bases remained unmatched. The germline gives CDR1 MDHEN, CDR2 SYDVKM. CDR3 nucleotides: TGTGCCAGCGCCAACCCGGGACTAGCGGGAGGGCCTCTGACCTACAATGAGCAGTTCTTC. It encodes CASANPGLAGGPLTYNEQFF.

The chain couples TRBV30 to TRBJ1-6; 8 bases line up with TRBD1. J lost 8 bases, V lost 3 bases, and 3 bases had no gene match. CDR3 length: 13 amino acids. Germline V gene lookup returns CDR1 GTSNPN and CDR2 SVGIG (reference sequence). The CDR3 nucleotides are TGTGCCTGGAGCGGACAGGGAGATTCACCCCTCCACTTT. It specifies CAWSGQGDSPLHF.

The chain couples TRBV19 to TRBJ2-4, with 11 bases aligning to TRBD1. The CDR3 spans 17 residues. V trimming: 5 bases; J trimming: 3 bases; junction bases outside the gene matches: 9. Per the germline V gene, CDR1 is LNHDA and CDR2 is SQIVND (reference sequence). The chain's CDR3 is CASSPGTGGSGKNIQYF. CDR3 sequence (DNA): TGTGCCAGTAGTCCAGGGACAGGGGGATCGGGCAAAAACATTCAGTACTTC.

The chain combines TRBV12-3 or TRBV12-4 with TRBJ2-5, with D unclear. V was cut by 7 bases and J by 4 bases, with 13 bases left in between. The length of the CDR3 is 13 residues. CDR3 loop: CASTLGALETQYF. Here the CDR3 DNA reads TGTGCCAGCACCCTCGGAGCCCTAGAGACCCAGTACTTC.

The rearrangement joins TRBV9 to TRBJ2-1; no firm D call. CDR1 and CDR2 from the germline V gene are SGDLS and YYNGEE. The CDR3 extends over 15 amino acids. The V gene lost 0 bases and the J gene lost 1 base, with 8 bases spanning the gap. This chain's CDR3 is CASSVARGSYNEQFF. The DNA for the CDR3 is TGTGCCAGCAGCGTAGCTCGAGGATCCTACAATGAGCAGTTCTTC.

This rearrangement joins TRBV4-2 to TRBJ2-5; TRBD2 agrees at 11 bases. Germline CDR1 and CDR2: LGHNA and YNFKEQ. J was trimmed by 5 bases and V by 1 base; bases with no gene match: 6. This CDR3 region has 16 residues. The CDR3 protein is CASSQVGTSGSETQYF. The CDR3 bases are TGTGCCAGCAGCCAAGTCGGTACTAGCGGGAGTGAGACCCAGTACTTC.

The chain carries TRBV30 and TRBJ2-3; a weak D match, TRBD1 (5 bases). Trimming stripped 1 base from V and 0 bases from J, with 5 bases between. CDR3 length: 13 amino acids. Germline CDR1 is GTSNPN and CDR2 is SVGIG (reference sequence). The chain's CDR3 is CAWSEGSTDTQYF. The CDR3 DNA reads TGTGCCTGGAGTGAGGGGAGCACAGATACGCAGTATTTT.

The chain joins TRBV9 to TRBJ2-2; D perhaps matches TRBD2 (6 bases). The CDR3 runs 16 residues. Trimming took off 2 bases at V and 4 bases at J, with 15 bases between the two ends. Germline lookup yields CDR1 SGDLS and CDR2 YYNGEE. The CDR3 coding sequence is TGTGCCAGCAGCGTTGCTGAGCGGGTGAGCACCGGGGAGCTGTTTTTT. Protein sequence: CASSVAERVSTGELFF.

The rearrangement uses TRBV12-3 or TRBV12-4 and TRBJ1-1; no clear D. Trimming left V 3 bases short and J 2 bases short, with 7 bases between. The CDR3 is 13 amino acids. The CDR3 nucleotides read TGTGCCAGCAGTTTCGCGGGCAACACTGAAGCTTTCTTT. Protein: CASSFAGNTEAFF.

The chain combines TRBV5-8 with TRBJ2-7, with 7 bases that match TRBD2. The V segment lost 4 bases and the J segment 3 bases; nucleotides outside the gene matches: 10. The CDR3 spans 15 residues. Germline V lookup: CDR1 SGHTS, CDR2 YDEGEE. The DNA for the CDR3 is TGTGCCAGCAGCAGCCCCCGGGACTACCACTACGAGCAGTACGTC. Translating gives CASSSPRDYHYEQYV.

The gene calls are TRBV6-2 or TRBV6-3 and TRBJ2-1, with a tentative D call TRBD2 (6 bases). Trimming cost V 5 bases and J 5 bases, with 16 bases left between them. In germline, CDR1 is MNHEY, CDR2 SVGEGT. This CDR3 has 15 amino acids. The CDR3 loop is CASSGPGLFNNEQFF. The CDR3 region has the DNA TGTGCCAGCAGTGGGCCGGGACTCTTTAACAATGAGCAGTTCTTC.

This sequence joins TRBV29-1 and TRBJ1-2; 7 nucleotides match TRBD1. The CDR3 length is 14 residues. The germline V gene encodes CDR1 SQVTM and CDR2 ANQGSEA. The junction had 9 bases not matched to a gene; V was cut back by 4 bases and J by 4 bases. In DNA form, the CDR3 reads TGCAGCGTTGTTAAGGGGGCTGAGGGCTATGGCTACACCTTC. Its translation: CSVVKGAEGYGYTF.

This chain links TRBV6-5 with TRBJ1-5; 10 bases fit TRBD1. The V segment lost 5 bases and the J segment 2 bases; nucleotides outside the gene matches: 3. The length of the CDR3 is 15 residues. The germline gives CDR1 MNHEY, CDR2 SVGAGI. CDR3 in DNA: TGTGCCAGCAGTCTGGACAGGGGGGGCAATCAGCCCCAGCATTTT. Residues: CASSLDRGGNQPQHF.

The table lists this clone with a count of one. This rearrangement joins TRBV15 to TRBJ2-2; TRBD1 matches at 7 bases. The CDR3 is made up of 14 amino acids. The germline gives CDR1 LNHNV, CDR2 YYDKDF (reference sequence). V shed 3 bases and J 6 bases; nucleotides not matched to a gene: 4. In nucleotides, the CDR3 is TGTGCCACCAGCAGTAACCAGGGGGCCGGGGAGCTGTTTTTT. It codes for CATSSNQGAGELFF. Full variable domain (outside the CDR3, taken from reference TRBV15 and TRBJ2-2): DAMVIQNPRYQVTQFGKPVTLSCSQTLNHNVMYWYQQKSSQAPKLLFHYYDKDFNNEADTPDNFQSRRPNTSFCFLDIRSPGLGDTAMYLCATSSNQGAGELFFGEGSRLTVL.

The chain recombines TRBV9 with TRBJ2-5, with TRBD1 as a possible D gene (6 bases). In germline, CDR1 is SGDLS, CDR2 YYNGEE. The CDR3 length is 16 residues. V lost 0 bases and J lost 4, with 16 bases in between. In nucleotides, the CDR3 is TGTGCCAGCAGCGTAGTAGGGACACTACGTCCAGAGACCCAGTACTTC. Translated, it gives CASSVVGTLRPETQYF.